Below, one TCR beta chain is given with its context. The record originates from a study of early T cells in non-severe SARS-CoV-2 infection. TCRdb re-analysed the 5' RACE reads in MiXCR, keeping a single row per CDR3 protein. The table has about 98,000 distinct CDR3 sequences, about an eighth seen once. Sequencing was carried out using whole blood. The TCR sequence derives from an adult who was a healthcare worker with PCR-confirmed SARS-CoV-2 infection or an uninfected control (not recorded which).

This CDR3 reads CASSSGISTEAFF. The CDR3, as DNA: TGTGCCAGCAGTTCTGGGATTTCCACTGAAGCTTTCTTT. This sequence joins TRBV27 and TRBJ1-1; D is unresolved. This CDR3 has 13 amino acids. Germline V CDR1 and CDR2: MNHEY, SMNVEV (reference sequence). V was pared by 4 bases and J by 4 bases, with 10 bases between.